A selection of T cell receptor beta chains follows, all from one sample in a study of blood T cell repertoires in COVID-19. The assay was immunoSEQ multiplex PCR, and TCRdb's table has in-frame clones only and misses some. Among some 220,000 clones listed, about 80% were seen once. The sample consisted of peripheral blood. All receptors come from a woman in her sixties or seventies with acute or convalescent COVID-19. The CDR3 runs from the conserved cysteine through the conserved F or W.

CDR3 protein	V gene	J gene
CASSQGVETGYYGYTF	TRBV4-2	TRBJ1-2
CASSLGRGGVSGANVLTF	TRBV7-2	TRBJ2-6
CASSNRGSELWSGYGYTF	TRBV19	TRBJ1-2
CASSDGTGGHRNYGYTF	TRBV6-1	TRBJ1-2
CASSYDYRGDSPLHF	TRBV6-5	TRBJ1-6
CASSSRRSEAFF	TRBV3-1/TRBV3-2	TRBJ1-1
CASSFRTGTTNEKLFF	TRBV5-1	TRBJ1-4
CAWSAGDRAHF	TRBV30	TRBJ1-2
CASSQSNEQYF	TRBV19	TRBJ2-7
CASSLEGGDYGYTF	TRBV5-6	TRBJ1-2
CASSQVTSGDGSSYNEQFF	TRBV4-1	TRBJ2-1
CASSLIDINNSPLHF	TRBV5-1	TRBJ1-6
CASSIGTGLSYNEQFF	TRBV3-1/TRBV3-2	TRBJ2-1
CASSPWGASGGGTDTQYF	TRBV7-6	TRBJ2-3
CASSDLQGRGYTF	TRBV2	TRBJ1-2
CASSAQGAIGSPLHF	TRBV2	TRBJ1-6
CASSQDGGAGDTQYF	TRBV5-4	TRBJ2-3
CATTRDRVRTKNIQYF	TRBV15	TRBJ2-4
CASSQGDNEKLFF	TRBV3-1/TRBV3-2	TRBJ1-4
CASSLRRGTVYGYTF	TRBV28	TRBJ1-2
CASSYTPGQAMNTEAFF	TRBV6-2/TRBV6-3	TRBJ1-1
CASSAGGGGAETQYF	TRBV27	TRBJ2-5
CASSQAGGKDTEAFF	TRBV4-2	TRBJ1-1
CASSESTGASQPQHF	TRBV6-1	TRBJ1-5
CASSSGGQGRRQYF	TRBV27	TRBJ2-7
CATSRETGKKKLFF	TRBV15	TRBJ1-4
CASRDPGGNQPQHF	TRBV10-3	TRBJ1-5
CASSYVLAFTGELFF	TRBV6-6	TRBJ2-2
CASSQETPFYGDTISTQYF	TRBV4-2	TRBJ2-5
CSAGTGSGGTQPQHF	TRBV29-1	TRBJ1-5
CASSENYEQYF	TRBV5-1	TRBJ2-7
CASRDRGQGESPLHF	TRBV6-5	TRBJ1-6
CASSRDGTRYFDEQYF	TRBV11-2	TRBJ2-7
CASSLLGGADTQYF	TRBV28	TRBJ2-3
CASSLTFASYNSPLHF	TRBV7-8	TRBJ1-6
CASLHYYTKSSGNTIYF	TRBV2	TRBJ1-3
CASTRAESSYNEQFF	TRBV2	TRBJ2-1
CASSYPRGAPTDTQYF	TRBV6-2/TRBV6-3	TRBJ2-3
CASKAGNQPQHF	TRBV25-1	TRBJ1-5